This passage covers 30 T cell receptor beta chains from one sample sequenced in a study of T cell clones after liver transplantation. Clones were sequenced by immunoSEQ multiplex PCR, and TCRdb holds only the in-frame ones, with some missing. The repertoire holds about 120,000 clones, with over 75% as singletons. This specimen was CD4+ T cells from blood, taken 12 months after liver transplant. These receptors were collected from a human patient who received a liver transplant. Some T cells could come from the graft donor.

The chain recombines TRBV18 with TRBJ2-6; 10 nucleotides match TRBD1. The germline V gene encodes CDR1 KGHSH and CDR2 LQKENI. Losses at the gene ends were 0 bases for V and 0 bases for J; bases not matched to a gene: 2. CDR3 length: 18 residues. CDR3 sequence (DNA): TGTGCCAGCTCACCACCCGGGACAGGGGACTCTGGGGCCAACGTCCTGACTTTC. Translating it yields CASSPPGTGDSGANVLTF. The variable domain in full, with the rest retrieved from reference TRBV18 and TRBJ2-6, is NAGVMQNPRHLVRRRGQEARLRCSPMKGHSHVYWYRQLPEEGLKFMVYLQKENIIDESGMPKERFSAEFPKEGPSILRIQQVVRGDSAAYFCASSPPGTGDSGANVLTFGAGSRLTVL.

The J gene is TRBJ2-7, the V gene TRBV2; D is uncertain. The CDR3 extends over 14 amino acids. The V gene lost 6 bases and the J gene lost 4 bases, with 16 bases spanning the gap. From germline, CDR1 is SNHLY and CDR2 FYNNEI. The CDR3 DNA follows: TGTGCCAGCAGAGAGTCATATACAGAATACGAGCAGTACTTC. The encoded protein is CASRESYTEYEQYF.

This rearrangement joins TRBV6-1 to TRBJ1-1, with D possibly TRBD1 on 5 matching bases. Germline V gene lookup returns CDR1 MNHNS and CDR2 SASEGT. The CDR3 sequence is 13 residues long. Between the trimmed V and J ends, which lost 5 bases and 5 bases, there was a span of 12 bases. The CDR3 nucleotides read TGTGCCAGCAGTCGGGGGGACGGGACTGAAGCTTTCTTT. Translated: CASSRGDGTEAFF.

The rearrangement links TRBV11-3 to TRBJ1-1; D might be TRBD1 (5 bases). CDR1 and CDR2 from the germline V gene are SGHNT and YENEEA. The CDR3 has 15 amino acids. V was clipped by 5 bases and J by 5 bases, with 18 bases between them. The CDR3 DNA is TGTGCCAGCAGCCCCGGGTGGGACCTAAATACTGAAGCTTTCTTT. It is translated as CASSPGWDLNTEAFF.

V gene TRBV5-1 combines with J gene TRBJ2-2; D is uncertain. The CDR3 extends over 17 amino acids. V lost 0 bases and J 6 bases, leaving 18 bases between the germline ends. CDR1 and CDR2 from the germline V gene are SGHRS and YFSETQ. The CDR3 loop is CASSLVQESLNAGELFF. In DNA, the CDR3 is TGCGCCAGCAGCTTGGTTCAGGAATCCCTGAATGCCGGGGAGCTGTTTTTT.

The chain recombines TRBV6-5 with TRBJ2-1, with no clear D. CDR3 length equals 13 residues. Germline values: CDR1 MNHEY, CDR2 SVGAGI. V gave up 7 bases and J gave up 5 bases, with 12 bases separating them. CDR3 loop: CASNQAQNNEQFF. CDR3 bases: TGTGCCAGCAATCAAGCGCAGAACAATGAGCAGTTCTTC.

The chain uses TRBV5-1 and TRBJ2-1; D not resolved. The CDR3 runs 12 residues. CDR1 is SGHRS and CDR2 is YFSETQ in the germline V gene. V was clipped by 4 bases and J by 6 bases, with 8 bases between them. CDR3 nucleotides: TGCGCCAGCAGCGGGCAGCTCAATGAGCAGTTCTTC. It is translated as CASSGQLNEQFF.

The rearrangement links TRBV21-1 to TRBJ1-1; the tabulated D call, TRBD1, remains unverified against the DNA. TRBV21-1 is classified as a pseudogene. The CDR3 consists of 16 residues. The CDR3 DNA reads TGTGCCAGCAGCAAAATTAAGGGGTCTGGTGGGCGAGAAGCTTTCTTT. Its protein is CASSKIKGSGGREAFF.

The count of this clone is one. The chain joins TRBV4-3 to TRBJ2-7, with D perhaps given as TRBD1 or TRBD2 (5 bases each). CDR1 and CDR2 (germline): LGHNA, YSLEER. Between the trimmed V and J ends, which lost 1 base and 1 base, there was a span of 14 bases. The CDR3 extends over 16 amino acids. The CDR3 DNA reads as TGCGCCAGCAGCCAAGGGGATCGGGACCTTTCCTACGAGCAGTACTTC. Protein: CASSQGDRDLSYEQYF.

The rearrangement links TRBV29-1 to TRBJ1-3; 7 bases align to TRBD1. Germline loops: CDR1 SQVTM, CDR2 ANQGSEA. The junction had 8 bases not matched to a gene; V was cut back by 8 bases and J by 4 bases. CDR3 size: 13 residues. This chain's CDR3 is CSFGQVGGNTIYF. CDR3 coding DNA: TGCAGCTTTGGACAGGTCGGGGGAAACACCATATATTTT.

The CDR3 reads CASSPGVNTEAFF. CDR3 DNA sequence: TGTGCCAGCTCACCCGGGGTCAACACTGAAGCTTTCTTT. This rearrangement joins TRBV18 to TRBJ1-1; no definite D call. The CDR3 sequence is 13 residues long. Germline-derived CDR1 and CDR2 are KGHSH and LQKENI. With 3 bases removed from V and 2 bases from J, the gap between germline ends came to 7 bases.

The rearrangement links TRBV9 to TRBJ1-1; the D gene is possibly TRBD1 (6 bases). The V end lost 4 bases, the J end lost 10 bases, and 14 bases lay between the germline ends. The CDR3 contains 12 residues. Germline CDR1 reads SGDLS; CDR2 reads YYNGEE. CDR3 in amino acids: CASSPETGGAFF. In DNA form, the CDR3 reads TGTGCCAGCAGCCCAGAGACAGGTGGAGCTTTCTTT.

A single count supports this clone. The CDR3 bases are TGCGCCAGCAGATTCGCCGACAGGGGAGGAGATACGCAGTATTTT. Translating gives CASRFADRGGDTQYF. The rearrangement joins TRBV5-1 to TRBJ2-3; TRBD1 matches at 8 bases. Germline assignment: CDR1 SGHRS and CDR2 YFSETQ. CDR3 length equals 15 residues. V gave up 5 bases and J gave up 5 bases; unmatched junction bases: 10.

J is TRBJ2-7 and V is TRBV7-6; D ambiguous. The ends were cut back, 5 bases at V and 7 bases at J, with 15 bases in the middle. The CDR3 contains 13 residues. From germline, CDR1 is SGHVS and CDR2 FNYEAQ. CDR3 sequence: CASSQVPTGEQYF. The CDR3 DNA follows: TGTGCCAGCAGCCAGGTCCCCACCGGGGAGCAGTACTTC.

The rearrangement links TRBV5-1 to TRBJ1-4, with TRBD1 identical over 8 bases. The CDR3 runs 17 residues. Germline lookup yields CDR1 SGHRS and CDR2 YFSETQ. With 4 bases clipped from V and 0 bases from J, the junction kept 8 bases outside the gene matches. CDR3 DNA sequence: TGCGCCAGCAGCCCCGCGGCAGGGGGCGCAACTAATGAAAAACTGTTTTTT. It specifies CASSPAAGGATNEKLFF.

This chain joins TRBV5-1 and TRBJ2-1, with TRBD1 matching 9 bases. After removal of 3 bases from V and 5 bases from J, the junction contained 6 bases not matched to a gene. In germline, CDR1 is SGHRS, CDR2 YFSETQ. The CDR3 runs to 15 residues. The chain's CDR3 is CASSSQGARDNEQFF. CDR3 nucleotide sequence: TGCGCCAGCAGCTCACAGGGGGCGCGGGACAATGAGCAGTTCTTC.

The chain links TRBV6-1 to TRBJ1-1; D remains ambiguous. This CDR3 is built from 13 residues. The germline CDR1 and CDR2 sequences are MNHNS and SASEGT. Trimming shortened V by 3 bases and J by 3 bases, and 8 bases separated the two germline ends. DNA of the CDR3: TGTGCCAGCAGTGATAGGTCGGACACTGAAGCTTTCTTT. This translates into CASSDRSDTEAFF.

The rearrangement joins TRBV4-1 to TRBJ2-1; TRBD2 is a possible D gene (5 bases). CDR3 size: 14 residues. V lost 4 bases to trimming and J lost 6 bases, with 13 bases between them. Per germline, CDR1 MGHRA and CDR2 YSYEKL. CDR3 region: CASSPPLDFNEQFF. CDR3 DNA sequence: TGCGCCAGCAGCCCGCCCCTGGACTTCAATGAGCAGTTCTTC.

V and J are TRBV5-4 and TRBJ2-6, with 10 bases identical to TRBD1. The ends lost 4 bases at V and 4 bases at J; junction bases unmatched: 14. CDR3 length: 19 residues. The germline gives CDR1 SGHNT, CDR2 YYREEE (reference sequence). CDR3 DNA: TGTGCCAGCAGCAGGGACAGGGGCGAAATAGCACCCGGGGCCAACGTCCTGACTTTC. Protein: CASSRDRGEIAPGANVLTF. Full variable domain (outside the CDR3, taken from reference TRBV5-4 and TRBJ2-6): ETGVTQSPTHLIKTRGQQVTLRCSSQSGHNTVSWYQQALGQGPQFIFQYYREEENGRGNFPPRFSGLQFPNYSSELNVNALELDDSALYLCASSRDRGEIAPGANVLTFGAGSRLTVL.

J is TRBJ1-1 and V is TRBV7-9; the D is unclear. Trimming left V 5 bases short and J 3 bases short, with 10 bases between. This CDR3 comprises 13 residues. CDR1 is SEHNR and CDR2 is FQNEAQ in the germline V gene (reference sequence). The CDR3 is CASSDSGYTEAFF. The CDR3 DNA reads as TGTGCCAGCAGCGATTCGGGGTACACTGAAGCTTTCTTT.

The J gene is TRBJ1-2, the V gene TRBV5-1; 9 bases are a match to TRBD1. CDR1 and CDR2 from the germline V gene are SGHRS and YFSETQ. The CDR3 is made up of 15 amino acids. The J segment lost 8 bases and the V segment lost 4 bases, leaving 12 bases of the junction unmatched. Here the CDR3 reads CASSPAPGQGGGYTF. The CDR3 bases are TGCGCCAGCAGCCCCGCCCCGGGACAGGGAGGAGGCTACACCTTC.

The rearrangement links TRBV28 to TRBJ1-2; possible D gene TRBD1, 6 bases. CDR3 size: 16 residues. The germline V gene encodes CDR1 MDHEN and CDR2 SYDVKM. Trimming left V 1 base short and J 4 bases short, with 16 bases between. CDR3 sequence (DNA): TGTGCCAGCAGTTTATTAGTACAGGGTAATGGCTATGGCTACACCTTC. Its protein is CASSLLVQGNGYGYTF.

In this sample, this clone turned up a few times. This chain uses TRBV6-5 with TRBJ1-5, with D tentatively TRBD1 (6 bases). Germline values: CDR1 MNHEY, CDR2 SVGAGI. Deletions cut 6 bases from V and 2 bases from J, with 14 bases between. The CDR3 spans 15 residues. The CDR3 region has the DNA TGTGCCAGCAGCCTGGGGGGGGCGGGCAATCAGCCCCAGCATTTT. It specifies CASSLGGAGNQPQHF.

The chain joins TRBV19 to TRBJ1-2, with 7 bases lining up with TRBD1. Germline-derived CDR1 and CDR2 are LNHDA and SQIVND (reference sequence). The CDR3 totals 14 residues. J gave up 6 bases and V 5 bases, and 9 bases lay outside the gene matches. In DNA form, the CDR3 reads TGTGCCAGTAGTTTACGAGGGGGCCAGGATGGCTACACCTTC. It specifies CASSLRGGQDGYTF.

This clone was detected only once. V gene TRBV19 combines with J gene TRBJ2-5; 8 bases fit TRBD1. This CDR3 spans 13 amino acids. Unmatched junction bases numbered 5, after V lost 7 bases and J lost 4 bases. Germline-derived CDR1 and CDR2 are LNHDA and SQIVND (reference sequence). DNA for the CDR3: TGTGCCAGTACCTCAGGGGGCCGAGAGACCCAGTACTTC. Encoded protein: CASTSGGRETQYF.

CDR3 DNA sequence: TGTGCCAGCTCACCTTCGGAACAGCTAAACTATGGCTACACCTTC. It yields the protein CASSPSEQLNYGYTF. The chain has TRBV18 and TRBJ1-2; D unresolved. Trimming took 3 bases from V and 2 from J, leaving 13 bases between them. Germline CDR1 KGHSH, CDR2 LQKENI. The CDR3 has 15 amino acids.

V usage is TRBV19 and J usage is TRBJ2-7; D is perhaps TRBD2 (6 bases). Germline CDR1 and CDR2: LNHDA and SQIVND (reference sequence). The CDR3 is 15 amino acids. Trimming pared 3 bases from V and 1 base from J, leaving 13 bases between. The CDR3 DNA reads TGTGCCAGTAGTATTGGGGGGAAGAAGTCCTACGAGCAGTACTTC. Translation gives CASSIGGKKSYEQYF.

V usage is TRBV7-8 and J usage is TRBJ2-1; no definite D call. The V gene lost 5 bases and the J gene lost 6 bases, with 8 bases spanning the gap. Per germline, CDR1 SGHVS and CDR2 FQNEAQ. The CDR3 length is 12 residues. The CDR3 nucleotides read TGTGCCAGCAGCCCCCACATCAATGAGCAGTTCTTC. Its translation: CASSPHINEQFF.

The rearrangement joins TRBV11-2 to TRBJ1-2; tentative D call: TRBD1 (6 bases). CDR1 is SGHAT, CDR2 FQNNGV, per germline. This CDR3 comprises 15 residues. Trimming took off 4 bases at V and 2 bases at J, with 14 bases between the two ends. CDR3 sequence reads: CASSSLRTANYGYTF. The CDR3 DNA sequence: TGTGCCAGCAGCTCCCTTCGGACAGCAAACTATGGCTACACCTTC.

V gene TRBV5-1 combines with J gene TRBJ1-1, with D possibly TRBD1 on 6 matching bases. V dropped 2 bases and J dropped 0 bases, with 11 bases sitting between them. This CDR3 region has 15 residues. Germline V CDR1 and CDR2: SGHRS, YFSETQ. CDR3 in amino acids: CASSFVGQMNTEAFF. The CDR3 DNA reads TGCGCCAGCAGCTTCGTTGGACAGATGAACACTGAAGCTTTCTTT.